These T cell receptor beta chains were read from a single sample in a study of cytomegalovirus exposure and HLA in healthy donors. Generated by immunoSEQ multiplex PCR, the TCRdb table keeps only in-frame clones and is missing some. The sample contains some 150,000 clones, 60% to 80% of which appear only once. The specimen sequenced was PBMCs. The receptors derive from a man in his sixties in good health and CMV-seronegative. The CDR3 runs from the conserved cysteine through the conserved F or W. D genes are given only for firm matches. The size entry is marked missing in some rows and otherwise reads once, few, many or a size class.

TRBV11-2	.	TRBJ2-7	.	CASSSLRQGGPYEQYF	TGTGCCAGCAGCTCTCTCCGACAGGGAGGTCCCTACGAGCAGTACTTC
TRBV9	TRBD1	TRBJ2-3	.	CASSVDNRGPSDTQYF	TGTGCCAGCAGCGTTGATAACAGGGGGCCCTCGGATACGCAGTATTTT
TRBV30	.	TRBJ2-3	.	CAWSTSTDTQYF	TGTGCCTGGAGTACTAGCACAGATACGCAGTATTTT
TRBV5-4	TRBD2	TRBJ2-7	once	CASSLGDSGSSYEQYF	TGTGCCAGCAGCTTGGGTGATAGCGGGAGCTCCTACGAGCAGTACTTC
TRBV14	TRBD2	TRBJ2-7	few	CASSHWTSGYEQYF	TGTGCCAGCAGCCACTGGACTAGCGGGTATGAGCAGTACTTC
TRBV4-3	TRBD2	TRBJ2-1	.	CASSQDEGTSGFLEQFF	TGCGCCAGCAGCCAAGATGAAGGGACTAGCGGGTTTCTTGAGCAGTTCTTC
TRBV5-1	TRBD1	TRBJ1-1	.	CASSLRTGGSGGYTEAFF	TGCGCCAGCAGCCTCAGGACAGGGGGGTCCGGCGGCTACACTGAAGCTTTCTTT
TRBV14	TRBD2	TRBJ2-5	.	CASSQGISREGRETQYF	TGTGCCAGCAGCCAGGGCATCTCACGGGAGGGCCGAGAGACCCAGTACTTC
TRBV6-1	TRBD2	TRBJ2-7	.	CASSAGLAGVYEQYF	TGTGCCAGCAGCGCGGGACTAGCGGGGGTCTACGAGCAGTACTTC
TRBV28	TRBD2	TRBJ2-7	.	CASSLPLGAGAGYEQYF	TGTGCCAGCAGTCTCCCCCTAGGAGCGGGGGCGGGATACGAGCAGTACTTC
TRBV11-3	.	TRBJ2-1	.	CASSSRSASNEQFF	TGTGCCAGCAGCTCCAGATCAGCGAGCAATGAGCAGTTCTTC